This TCR beta chain emerged from a study of control samples from healthy donors and cancer patients. This CDR3 region has 16 residues. With 6 bases removed from V and 5 bases from J, the gap between germline ends came to 17 bases. Germline-derived CDR1 and CDR2 are MDHEN and SYDVKM. In this sample, this clone turned up once. Assay used: immunoSEQ multiplex PCR; TCRdb lists only in-frame clones, some missing. The sample lists 90,000 to 150,000 clones; around nine tenths were seen once. Material for sequencing was blood. The receptor was isolated from a man aged 25-45 years in good health. The chain links TRBV28 to TRBJ1-6; the D gene is possibly TRBD1 (6 bases). The CDR3 nucleotides read TGTGCCAGCAGCGTAGACAGGCGGCCGAATAATTCACCCCTCCACTTT. Translation gives CASSVDRRPNNSPLHF.